The sequence of this T cell receptor (beta chain) was determined in a study of resident and recirculating memory T cells in vitiligo (dated by TCRdb to 2016 to 2019). For the study in its entirety: For TCR beta sequencing, each of a few stable vitiligo patients provided PBMCs and epidermis from shave biopsies taken at two lesional sites and two nonlesional sites. Without any cell sorting, samples were homogenized immediately before genomic DNA was extracted using the Qiagen DNeasy Blood & Tissue Kit. The human TCR beta sequencing was designed to test whether specific clones found in lesional vitiligo skin differed from the clones found in nonlesional skin and in blood.

Concerning this clone: Its antigen has not been determined. The record has no base qualities; no much larger clone is one base away.

Stable vitiligo was defined as no change in lesions over the previous 6 months. For classification as stable, the absence of confetti depigmentation, a clinical sign of active vitiligo, was additionally required. Any patient who had received treatment in the previous three months was excluded. PBMCs were isolated from heparinized blood by Ficoll density gradient centrifugation and then flash-frozen. What the work shows at the level of the full study, not this receptor alone: Because TCR sequences were not shared across biopsy sites or across patients, the findings suggest that different lesions are infiltrated by different T cell clones, a pattern described as private specificity. Overlap and correlation analysis found no significant repertoire overlap between any two biopsies, even biopsies from the same patient, apart from each lesion compared with itself. No single dominant TCR clone was found, and clonality differed from one vitiligo lesion to another. Mechanistic studies in the future are needed to assess how much the detected T cell clones and the human Trm pools versus Tcm pools each contribute.

V trim: 1 base; J trim: 6 bases; unmatched bases: 4. As encoded in the germline V gene, CDR1 is SGHTA while CDR2 is FQGNSA. The CDR3 holds 14 amino acids from the cysteine to the phenylalanine. This entry keeps only the CDR3 DNA: 42 bases, framed from base 1. TCR beta chains were amplified from genomic DNA with the immunoSEQ hsTCRB kit. TCR beta libraries were sequenced on an Illumina MiSeq instrument by the immunoSEQ service. In the paper's pipeline: Repertoire data were analyzed using the immunoSEQ Analyzer. Drawn from immuneACCESS, this table holds only the in-frame rearrangements with V and J called that TCRdb kept. Clones are partly lost; checked studies trace under half to an unresolved V gene and leave the rest unexplained. From that table come the V and J calls and clone size; the DNA was used to work out D and trimming. The sample records more than 65,000 clones, roughly 90% of which are singletons. The biggest ten clones account for over 4% of the sample.

The rearrangement joined TRBV7-2 to TRBJ2-3; the junction holds 7 bases that match TRBD2. The receptor was derived from a male donor with vitiligo. The source material was blood. The CDR3 region: CASSLVRGVDTQYF. The nucleotide sequence reads as follows: TGTGCCAGCAGCTTAGTCCGGGGGGTGGATACGCAGTATTTT. With all but the CDR3 taken from the reference TRBV7-2 and TRBJ2-3 genes, the full variable domain is: GAGVSQSPSNKVTEKGKDVELRCDPISGHTALYWYRQSLGQGLEFLIYFQGNSAPDKSGLPSDRFSAERTGGSVSTLTIQRTQQEDSAVYLCASSLVRGVDTQYFGPGTRLTVL.